The 31 T cell receptor beta chains presented below share a single source sample, sequenced in a study of shared clonotypes between healthy human individuals. In the naive CD8 group, cells lacked CD45RO and were positively selected for CCR7, so terminally differentiated effector memory CD45RA+ cells were left out. Sequenced by immunoSEQ multiplex PCR; TCRdb stores in-frame clones only, minus some. The sample contains 800,000 to 950,000 clones, roughly 96% of which appear only once. Sequencing input: naive CD8+ T cells sorted from blood. Source of these receptors: a man younger than 40 in good health.

This sequence joins TRBV27 and TRBJ2-3; 15 bases fit TRBD2. The junction had 10 bases not matched to a gene; V was cut back by 4 bases and J by 2 bases. The CDR3 loop spans 19 amino acids. The germline CDR1 and CDR2 sequences are MNHEY and SMNVEV (reference sequence). CDR3 nucleotide sequence: TGTGCCAGCAGTTCGGGACTAGCGGGAGGTCGTAGGCCCACAGATACGCAGTATTTT. It encodes CASSSGLAGGRRPTDTQYF.

V gene TRBV19 combines with J gene TRBJ1-5; a possible D gene is TRBD1 (6 bases). This CDR3 contains 13 residues. Germline CDR1 LNHDA, CDR2 SQIVND (reference sequence). V was shortened by 5 bases and J by 4 bases, with 9 bases between the two germline ends. The CDR3 nucleotides are TGTGCCAGTAGTGTGGACAGAAATCAGCCCCAGCATTTT. Translated, it gives CASSVDRNQPQHF.

The J gene is TRBJ2-1, the V gene TRBV7-9; 11 nucleotides agree with TRBD1. V was clipped by 8 bases and J by 6 bases; unmatched bases: 6. This CDR3 spans 14 amino acids. CDR1 and CDR2 from the germline V gene are SEHNR and FQNEAQ (reference sequence). The CDR3 DNA follows: TGTGCCAGCTCCGGGACAGGGGGTAGCAATGAGCAGTTCTTC. The encoded protein is CASSGTGGSNEQFF. Looking up the rest from reference TRBV7-9 and TRBJ2-1 gives the full variable domain: DTGVSQNPRHKITKRGQNVTFRCDPISEHNRLYWYRQTLGQGPEFLTYFQNEAQLEKSRLLSDRFSAERPKGSFSTLEIQRTEQGDSAMYLCASSGTGGSNEQFFGPGTRLTVL.

The gene calls are TRBV11-1 and TRBJ2-7, with D possibly TRBD1 on 6 matching bases. V dropped 5 bases and J dropped 6 bases, with 17 bases sitting between them. The CDR3 runs to 14 residues. The germline CDR1 and CDR2 sequences are SGHAT and FQDESV (reference sequence). CDR3 nucleotide sequence: TGTGCCAGCAGCCCGTGGACAGCTTACGGCGAGCAGTACTTC. This codes for CASSPWTAYGEQYF.

The chain employs TRBV2 and TRBJ2-7; 10 bases fit TRBD2. With 5 bases clipped from V and 3 bases from J, the junction kept 7 bases outside the gene matches. The CDR3 has 15 amino acids. Looked up from germline, CDR1 is SNHLY and CDR2 is FYNNEI. The CDR3 DNA reads as TGTGCCAGCAGTCCCCCAGCTAGCGGGAGCTACGAGCAGTACTTC. It codes for CASSPPASGSYEQYF.

This clone has a single count. The rearrangement joins TRBV27 to TRBJ2-7; 12 bases fit TRBD2. The V and J ends lost 10 bases and 5 bases, in that order; junction bases with no gene match: 3. CDR1 and CDR2 (germline): MNHEY, SMNVEV (reference sequence). This CDR3 has 12 amino acids. The CDR3 spells CATRTSGNEQYF. The CDR3 nucleotides are TGTGCCACCAGGACTAGCGGGAACGAGCAGTACTTC.

The V and J genes are TRBV11-2 and TRBJ2-1; no clear D gene. This CDR3 is built from 16 residues. The V gene lost 1 base and the J gene lost 4 bases, with 14 bases spanning the gap. The germline CDR1 and CDR2 sequences are SGHAT and FQNNGV. The CDR3 protein is CASSLGSPGLYNEQFF. The CDR3 bases are TGTGCCAGCAGCTTAGGTTCCCCTGGTCTTTACAATGAGCAGTTCTTC.

The J gene is TRBJ1-2, the V gene TRBV7-2; 7 bases map to TRBD1. This CDR3 comprises 14 residues. With V trimmed by 6 bases and J by 0 bases, 4 bases remained unmatched. Germline lookup yields CDR1 SGHTA and CDR2 FQGNSA. The DNA for the CDR3 is TGTGCCAGCAGGATACAGGGGACTAACTATGGCTACACCTTC. Translating it yields CASRIQGTNYGYTF.

The chain is built from TRBV6-5 and TRBJ2-3, with 9 bases aligning to TRBD2. CDR1 is MNHEY and CDR2 is SVGAGI in the germline V gene. The CDR3 has 15 amino acids. J gave up 1 base and V 8 bases, and 7 bases lay outside the gene matches. The CDR3: CASGRLAEGTDTQYF. The CDR3 DNA reads as TGTGCCAGCGGGAGACTAGCGGAAGGCACAGATACGCAGTATTTT.

The chain uses TRBV7-9 and TRBJ2-1; the D gene is possibly TRBD1 (5 bases). This CDR3 comprises 17 residues. The V gene lost 1 base and the J gene lost 0 bases, with 13 bases spanning the gap. Germline-derived CDR1 and CDR2 are SEHNR and FQNEAQ (reference sequence). The CDR3, as DNA: TGTGCCAGCAGCTTAGATAGGGGCTACAGCTCCTACAATGAGCAGTTCTTC. Translating gives CASSLDRGYSSYNEQFF.

The chain employs TRBV28 and TRBJ2-3, with D unclear. The V end lost 5 bases, the J end lost 0 bases, and 6 bases lay between the germline ends. CDR1 and CDR2 from the germline V gene are MDHEN and SYDVKM. The CDR3 runs 13 residues. The CDR3 nucleotides are TGTGCCAGCAGTGTCTCTAGCACAGATACGCAGTATTTT. Translation gives CASSVSSTDTQYF.

The CDR3 loop is CASSREDNEQFF. CDR3 in DNA: TGTGCCAGCAGCCGGGAAGATAATGAGCAGTTCTTC. The V gene is TRBV7-9, the J gene TRBJ2-1; D perhaps matches TRBD2 (5 bases). The V gene lost 5 bases and the J gene lost 7 bases, with 9 bases spanning the gap. Germline V gene data show CDR1 as SEHNR and CDR2 as FQNEAQ (reference sequence). This CDR3 region has 12 residues.

The chain combines TRBV4-1 with TRBJ2-5, with D possibly being TRBD1 (5 bases). Per germline, CDR1 MGHRA and CDR2 YSYEKL. CDR3 length: 17 amino acids. The V and J ends lost 0 bases and 5 bases respectively, with 19 bases between them. This CDR3 reads CASSQESGQGSLETQYF. As DNA, the CDR3 is TGCGCCAGCAGCCAAGAGTCTGGGCAGGGAAGTTTGGAGACCCAGTACTTC.

J is TRBJ2-7 and V is TRBV4-3; D may be TRBD2 (5 bases). Germline V gives CDR1 LGHNA, CDR2 YSLEER. The CDR3 has 14 residues. The V gene lost 0 bases and the J gene lost 2 bases, with 8 bases spanning the gap. Here the CDR3 reads CASSQEVGTYEQYF. CDR3 in DNA: TGCGCCAGCAGCCAAGAAGTCGGGACCTACGAGCAGTACTTC.

This clone was detected once. V is TRBV28 and J is TRBJ2-1, with 7 nucleotides matching TRBD2. J gave up 7 bases and V 5 bases, and 8 bases lay outside the gene matches. CDR3 length: 14 residues. Looked up from germline, CDR1 is MDHEN and CDR2 is SYDVKM. This CDR3 reads CASSRTRSANEQFF. The CDR3 coding sequence is TGTGCCAGCAGTCGGACTAGGTCGGCTAATGAGCAGTTCTTC.

The DNA for the CDR3 is TGCGCCAGCAGTGACGGGGGACAGCCTATCGAGCAGTACTTC. Translating it yields CASSDGGQPIEQYF. The chain joins TRBV10-1 to TRBJ2-7; TRBD1 might be the D (7 bases). V shed 3 bases and J shed 6 bases, with 15 bases lying between them. The CDR3 extends over 14 amino acids. Germline CDR1 and CDR2: WNHNN and SYGVQD (reference sequence).

This clone was observed a single time. This chain uses TRBV28 with TRBJ2-3, with unresolved D. V was cut by 11 bases and J by 6 bases, with 9 bases left in between. The CDR3 has 10 amino acids. Germline values: CDR1 MDHEN, CDR2 SYDVKM. CDR3 in DNA: TGTGCCTGCGGCCGGGATACGCAGTATTTT. It codes for CACGRDTQYF.

This clone came up once. This sequence joins TRBV4-1 and TRBJ2-5; a weak D match, TRBD2 (6 bases). Germline-derived CDR1 and CDR2 are MGHRA and YSYEKL. The CDR3 totals 16 residues. With 0 bases removed from V and 5 bases from J, the gap between germline ends came to 16 bases. The CDR3 region has the DNA TGCGCCAGCAGCCAAGATACTAGCTTAGGTGGGGAGACCCAGTACTTC. Amino acids: CASSQDTSLGGETQYF.

This chain connects TRBV5-4 to TRBJ2-5; possibly TRBD1 for D (5 bases). The CDR3 covers 14 residues. Germline V CDR1 and CDR2: SGHNT, YYREEE (reference sequence). V was shortened by 4 bases and J by 2 bases, with 12 bases between the two germline ends. For the CDR3, the DNA is TGTGCCAGCAGCCCCTCCAGGGAACAAGAGACCCAGTACTTC. This codes for CASSPSREQETQYF.

The chain links TRBV7-9 to TRBJ1-5; D unresolved. The germline V gene encodes CDR1 SEHNR and CDR2 FQNEAQ (reference sequence). V was pared by 6 bases and J by 8 bases, with 11 bases between. This CDR3 has 12 amino acids. As DNA, the CDR3 is TGTGCCAGCAGAAGTCGGGGAGAGCCCCAGCATTTT. Amino acids: CASRSRGEPQHF.

The chain carries TRBV27 and TRBJ2-5; no clear D gene. The CDR3 loop spans 12 amino acids. Germline V CDR1 and CDR2: MNHEY, SMNVEV (reference sequence). V was shortened by 2 bases and J by 5 bases, with 6 bases between the two germline ends. DNA for the CDR3: TGTGCCAGCAGTTTAGACGGGGAGACCCAGTACTTC. This encodes CASSLDGETQYF.

V usage is TRBV21-1 and J usage is TRBJ2-7; TRBD2 is taken as the D call from the table, unchecked against the DNA. TRBV21-1 is shown as a pseudogene. The CDR3 length is 21 residues. The CDR3 DNA sequence: TGTGCCAGCAGCTCGTACGGACTAGCGGAGTTTGAAATACCTTCCTCCTACGAGCAGTACTTC. Translation gives CASSSYGLAEFEIPSSYEQYF.

V usage is TRBV4-1 and J usage is TRBJ1-1; D uncertain. The ends were cut back, 2 bases at V and 3 bases at J, with 7 bases in the middle. Germline V gene data show CDR1 as MGHRA and CDR2 as YSYEKL. The CDR3 loop spans 13 amino acids. CDR3 nucleotide sequence: TGCGCCAGCAGCCAAAGGTCTCACACTGAAGCTTTCTTT. As protein: CASSQRSHTEAFF.

This rearrangement joins TRBV29-1 to TRBJ2-1; unclear D gene. The ends were cut back, 1 base at V and 3 bases at J, with 7 bases in the middle. Germline V gene sequence: CDR1 SQVTM, CDR2 ANQGSEA. CDR3 length: 13 amino acids. CDR3 protein: CSVEGLNYNEQFF. CDR3 DNA: TGCAGCGTTGAAGGCTTAAACTACAATGAGCAGTTCTTC.

This chain joins TRBV6-5 and TRBJ2-1; the D gene is possibly TRBD2 (6 bases). CDR3 length: 14 residues. V shed 8 bases and J shed 4 bases, with 15 bases lying between them. Germline CDR1 is MNHEY and CDR2 is SVGAGI. The CDR3 DNA follows: TGTGCCAGCGGGAAAGGAGGGGTTTACAATGAGCAGTTCTTC. Translating gives CASGKGGVYNEQFF.

The rearrangement joins TRBV7-3 to TRBJ2-5; TRBD1 or TRBD2 may be the D gene (5 bases each). This CDR3 comprises 13 residues. The ends were cut back, 2 bases at V and 5 bases at J, with 9 bases in the middle. Germline-derived CDR1 and CDR2 are SGHTA and FQGTGA. The CDR3, as DNA: TGTGCCAGCAGCTTAGGGGGTGAGGAGACCCAGTACTTC. It codes for CASSLGGEETQYF.

The chain has TRBV28 and TRBJ2-7; 10 positions agree with TRBD2. V was clipped by 5 bases and J by 6 bases; unmatched bases: 7. The CDR3 is 14 amino acids. Germline CDR1 MDHEN, CDR2 SYDVKM. The CDR3 here is CASSRSGRAAEQYF. Written as DNA, the CDR3 is TGTGCCAGCAGTCGCAGCGGGAGGGCGGCCGAGCAGTACTTC.

The rearrangement joins TRBV29-1 to TRBJ2-7; TRBD2 matches at 11 bases. J lost 0 bases, V lost 6 bases, and 7 bases had no gene match. The CDR3 contains 15 residues. Germline CDR1 SQVTM, CDR2 ANQGSEA. The CDR3 nucleotides read TGCAGCGTGGGGACTAGCGGATCTAGCTCCTACGAGCAGTACTTC. This sequence encodes CSVGTSGSSSYEQYF.

A remark on this clone: Within the sample, other DNA sequences also encode this same CDR3. This rearrangement joins TRBV7-9 to TRBJ1-4, with 7 bases fitting TRBD1. Trimming took 5 bases from V and 2 from J; bases not matched to a gene: 5. The CDR3 covers 15 residues. The germline CDR1 and CDR2 sequences are SEHNR and FQNEAQ (reference sequence). CDR3 sequence: CASSLGTATNEKLFF. In DNA form, the CDR3 reads TGTGCCAGCAGCCTTGGGACAGCTACTAATGAAAAACTGTTTTTT.

J is TRBJ2-7 and V is TRBV14; TRBD1 matches 9 bases. V was clipped by 3 bases and J by 2 bases; unmatched bases: 8. Germline CDR1 is SGHDN and CDR2 is FVKESK. The CDR3 has 16 amino acids. CDR3 amino acids: CASSQYRGPNAYEQYF. CDR3 sequence (DNA): TGTGCCAGCAGCCAGTACAGGGGGCCGAATGCCTACGAGCAGTACTTC.

Comments on this clone: Other DNA sequences of this sample code for an identical CDR3. This chain connects TRBV11-2 to TRBJ2-1; 10 bases are shared with TRBD1. Germline CDR1 is SGHAT and CDR2 is FQNNGV. The CDR3 is 15 residues long. V was pared by 5 bases and J by 4 bases, with 5 bases of the junction left unmatched. For the CDR3, the DNA is TGTGCCAGCAGCCCCCGGGACAGGGGATACAATGAGCAGTTCTTC. Its translation: CASSPRDRGYNEQFF.